Listed below are T cell receptor beta chains from one sample, sequenced in a study of T cells after posttransplantation cyclophosphamide. Libraries were prepared by immunoSEQ multiplex PCR; TCRdb keeps only in-frame clonotypes and omits some of them. Among around 20,000 clones, 95% to 98% were seen once, and the ten largest hold approximately 0.13%. The sample comprised naive CD4+ T cells sorted from PBMCs. Every receptor here comes from a man in his fifties in good health, CMV-negative, and a related stem cell transplant donor. Each CDR3 is given with its conserved first and last residue. The D gene is left open where the match is weak. The listing skips clone size in some rows; elsewhere it reads once, few, many or a size class.

clone size	D gene	J gene	V gene	CDR3 DNA	CDR3 protein
-	TRBD1	TRBJ1-1	TRBV18	TGTGCCAGCTCACTAACCGGGACAGGGGGCGCCGGCACTGAAGCTTTCTTT	CASSLTGTGGAGTEAFF
-	-	TRBJ2-4	TRBV6-5	TGTGCCAGCAGTTACTCGACTTTCCACATTCAGTACTTC	CASSYSTFHIQYF
-	TRBD1	TRBJ1-2	TRBV19	TGTGCCAGTAGTTCTCAGATTTACAGGGGGAGTACGGATGGCTACACCTTC	CASSSQIYRGSTDGYTF
-	TRBD2	TRBJ2-3	TRBV5-1	TGCGCCAGCAGCTTATTCGGGACTAGCGGGAGTGCAGATACGCAGTATTTT	CASSLFGTSGSADTQYF
-	TRBD1	TRBJ2-1	TRBV27	TGTGCCAGCAGTCCTACCGGGACAGGGGGCAGAGAGCAGTTCTTC	CASSPTGTGGREQFF
-	-	TRBJ2-2	TRBV11-3	TGTGCCAGCAGCTTAGGGGGCACGGGCACCGGGGAGCTGTTTTTT	CASSLGGTGTGELFF
once	-	TRBJ2-5	TRBV2	TGTGCCAGCAGCGAGAACCGGGGGGCGGAAGAGACCCAGTACTTC	CASSENRGAEETQYF
-	TRBD2	TRBJ2-1	TRBV29-1	TGCAGCGTTGCAATAGCGGGAGGAAAGTACAATGAGCAGTTCTTC	CSVAIAGGKYNEQFF
-	-	TRBJ2-7	TRBV6-1	TGTGCCAGCAGAAGACTGCCGAGCTCCTACGAGCAGTACTTC	CASRRLPSSYEQYF
-	TRBD1	TRBJ2-3	TRBV5-4	TGTGCCAGCAGCTCGACAGGGGGCGCGGGGGATACGCAGTATTTT	CASSSTGGAGDTQYF
-	TRBD2	TRBJ2-7	TRBV4-1	TGCGCCAGCAGCCAAGGGCCAGCGGGAGACAACTACGAGCAGTACTTC	CASSQGPAGDNYEQYF
-	TRBD1	TRBJ2-7	TRBV27	TGTGCCAGCAGCCGGGACAGGGCAACCTACGAGCAGTACTTC	CASSRDRATYEQYF
-	-	TRBJ2-5	TRBV19	TGTGCCAGTAGTCAAGCCTCACTCAGGGGTCGTGAGACCCAGTACTTC	CASSQASLRGRETQYF
-	-	TRBJ2-3	TRBV15	TGTGCCACCAGCAGAACAGGGACCACAGATACGCAGTATTTT	CATSRTGTTDTQYF
-	TRBD2	TRBJ2-3	TRBV5-1	TGCGCCAGCACCTCCGGGACGGGAGGATCGTACCAAGTTACGCAGTATTTT	CASTSGTGGSYQVTQYF
-	-	TRBJ2-5	TRBV7-2	TGTGCCAGCAGCTTAAACAGGCAAGAGACCCAGTACTTC	CASSLNRQETQYF
-	-	TRBJ2-5	TRBV5-4	TGTGCCAGCAGCTTGCACTCCTACGAACCGGAGACCCAGTACTTC	CASSLHSYEPETQYF
-	TRBD2	TRBJ2-3	TRBV4-1	TGCGCCAGCAGCCAAGCCTTAGCGGGAGGGCCAGATACGCAGTATTTT	CASSQALAGGPDTQYF
-	TRBD2	TRBJ2-2	TRBV19	TGTGCCAGTAGTTCGGGACTATGGAACACCGGGGAGCTGTTTTTT	CASSSGLWNTGELFF
-	TRBD1	TRBJ2-3	TRBV28	TGTGCCAGCAGGACGGGACAGGGCCGGGGTGATACGCAGTATTTT	CASRTGQGRGDTQYF
-	TRBD1	TRBJ2-2	TRBV27	TGTGCCAGCAGTACACCACAGGGGGCGTCGAACACCGGGGAGCTGTTTTTT	CASSTPQGASNTGELFF
-	TRBD1	TRBJ1-5	TRBV10-3	TGTGCCATCAGTGAAGGTAGGACAGGGAATCGGGGCAATCAGCCCCAGCATTTT	CAISEGRTGNRGNQPQHF
-	-	TRBJ2-1	TRBV7-2	TGTGCCAGCAGCCCGGCGGGCTCCTACAATGAGCAGTTCTTC	CASSPAGSYNEQFF
-	-	TRBJ1-5	TRBV27	TGTGCCAGCAGCCGGGACACCCATCAGCCCCAGCATTTT	CASSRDTHQPQHF
-	TRBD2	TRBJ2-1	TRBV5-6	TGTGCCGGAGGGCGCGGGGGGGCCAATGAGCAGTTCTTC	CAGGRGGANEQFF
-	TRBD1	TRBJ2-1	TRBV9	TGTGCCAGCAGCAAAAAGACAGGGTACTCCTACAATGAGCAGTTCTTC	CASSKKTGYSYNEQFF
-	TRBD2	TRBJ2-5	TRBV9	TGTGCCAGCAGCTCCCTAGCGGGGGGCCAAGAGACCCAGTACTTC	CASSSLAGGQETQYF
-	-	TRBJ2-5	TRBV6-1	TGTGCCAGCAGGGGGGGACGAGGAGGGCAGGAGACCCAGTACTTC	CASRGGRGGQETQYF
-	TRBD1	TRBJ1-2	TRBV6-5	TGTGCCAGCAGATCCGAGGACAGGGGGGTCTATGGCTACACCTTC	CASRSEDRGVYGYTF
-	-	TRBJ2-5	TRBV5-1	TGCGCCAGCAGCTTGTTACAAGAGACCCAGTACTTC	CASSLLQETQYF
-	TRBD2	TRBJ2-2	TRBV5-1	TGCGCCAGCAGCCGGGAGGGCACCGGGGAGCTGTTTTTT	CASSREGTGELFF
-	-	TRBJ2-3	TRBV7-7	TGTGCCAGCAGCCGCAACTTCGATACGCAGTATTTT	CASSRNFDTQYF
-	TRBD1	TRBJ1-1	TRBV10-3	TGTGCCATCAGTGACCGGGACAGGGACGGGACTGAAGCTTTCTTT	CAISDRDRDGTEAFF
-	TRBD1	TRBJ1-1	TRBV25-1	TGTGCCAGTCGACAGGGCATGAACACTGAAGCTTTCTTT	CASRQGMNTEAFF
-	TRBD2	TRBJ2-2	TRBV7-8	TGTGCCAGCAGCTCGGGACTAGCGGGGATAAACACCGGGGAGCTGTTTTTT	CASSSGLAGINTGELFF
-	-	TRBJ2-7	TRBV29-1	TGCAGCGTCGCCCAATGGGACATTATCTACGAGCAGTACTTC	CSVAQWDIIYEQYF
-	-	TRBJ2-4	TRBV21-1	TGTGCCAGCAGCCCCACTGGAGGGGCCGCCAAAAACATTCAGTACTTC	CASSPTGGAAKNIQYF
once	TRBD2	TRBJ2-7	TRBV7-2	TGTGCCAGCAGCCAGGGGCCTAGCGGGAGGAGAAGGCAGTACTTC	CASSQGPSGRRRQYF
-	-	TRBJ1-1	TRBV7-3	TGTGCCAGCAGCGCCGATAGGAACACTGAAGCTTTCTTT	CASSADRNTEAFF
-	TRBD1	TRBJ1-5	TRBV30	TGTGCCTGGACCCGGGGCCAGGGGGATCAGCCCCAGCATTTT	CAWTRGQGDQPQHF